Following are 27 T cell receptor beta chains from one sample sequenced in a study of cytomegalovirus exposure and HLA in healthy donors. The PCR used 60 Vbeta and 13 Jbeta primers. Profiling relied on immunoSEQ multiplex PCR, and the TCRdb table lists in-frame clones only, not all of them. Of 90,000 to 110,000 clones listed, more than 60% are singletons. Sample: PBMCs. All receptors come from a male donor in good health and CMV-seronegative.

This clone was detected many times. Other DNA sequences in the same sample also yield this CDR3. CDR3 DNA sequence: TGTGCCAGCAGTCCCGGTCCCGGAAACACCATATATTTT. Its protein product is CASSPGPGNTIYF. The rearrangement joins TRBV27 to TRBJ1-3; D remains unclear. Germline V lookup: CDR1 MNHEY, CDR2 SMNVEV (reference sequence). The germline V and J ends were trimmed by 5 bases and 4 bases, with 9 bases remaining between them. This CDR3 has 13 amino acids.

This clone showed up just once. This chain uses TRBV11-1 with TRBJ1-1; no definite D call. Germline V gene lookup returns CDR1 SGHAT and CDR2 FQDESV (reference sequence). This CDR3 comprises 14 residues. V lost 5 bases and J lost 0, with 10 bases in between. The chain's CDR3 is CASSPVILNTEAFF. The CDR3 DNA sequence: TGTGCCAGCAGCCCAGTAATCCTGAACACTGAAGCTTTCTTT. The variable domain in full, completed from reference TRBV11-1 and TRBJ1-1, reads EAEVAQSPRYKITEKSQAVAFWCDPISGHATLYWYRQILGQGPELLVQFQDESVVDDSQLPKDRFSAERLKGVDSTLKIQPAELGDSAMYLCASSPVILNTEAFFGQGTRLTVV.

The chain employs TRBV7-3 and TRBJ1-5; a possible D gene is TRBD1 (5 bases). V was trimmed by 5 bases and J by 3 bases, leaving 14 bases between them. This CDR3 is 15 amino acids long. Germline CDR1 and CDR2: SGHTA and FQGTGA. Written as DNA, the CDR3 is TGTGCCAGCAGCGCCCCAGGGAATTCCAATCAGCCCCAGCATTTT. This gives the protein CASSAPGNSNQPQHF. Filled out from reference TRBV7-3 and TRBJ1-5, the complete variable domain reads GAGVSQTPSNKVTEKGKYVELRCDPISGHTALYWYRQSLGQGPEFLIYFQGTGAADDSGLPNDRFFAVRPEGSVSTLKIQRTERGDSAVYLCASSAPGNSNQPQHFGDGTRLSIL.

This clone was seen once. This chain links TRBV9 with TRBJ1-1; TRBD1 matches 7 bases. Germline lookup yields CDR1 SGDLS and CDR2 YYNGEE. V shed 7 bases and J 1 base; nucleotides not matched to a gene: 7. The CDR3 covers 14 residues. CDR3 in amino acids: CASGSGQPNTEAFF. In DNA form, the CDR3 reads TGTGCCAGCGGTTCGGGACAGCCGAACACTGAAGCTTTCTTT.

The gene calls are TRBV9 and TRBJ1-1, with TRBD1 matching 8 bases. Germline values: CDR1 SGDLS, CDR2 YYNGEE. The CDR3 is 17 residues long. J was trimmed by 4 bases and V by 2 bases; bases with no gene match: 13. CDR3 bases: TGTGCCAGCAGCGTTTTGGACAGGGCCGCCGTGGGCACTGAAGCTTTCTTT. This gives the protein CASSVLDRAAVGTEAFF.

The chain carries TRBV7-2 and TRBJ1-4; D is perhaps TRBD1 (5 bases). V lost 2 bases to trimming and J lost 6 bases, with 13 bases between them. Germline CDR1 reads SGHTA; CDR2 reads FQGNSA. The CDR3 contains 15 residues. Here the CDR3 DNA reads TGTGCCAGCAGCTTACAGGGTGGATTAGATGAAAAACTGTTTTTT. This encodes CASSLQGGLDEKLFF.

The CDR3 sequence: CEARSYNEQFF. The CDR3 DNA reads TGCGAAGCGAGATCCTACAATGAGCAGTTCTTC. The chain recombines TRBV20-1 with TRBJ2-1; D not resolved. The CDR3 covers 11 residues. Germline lookup yields CDR1 DFQATT and CDR2 SNEGSKA (reference sequence).

The chain uses TRBV5-6 and TRBJ2-1, with 9 positions matching TRBD2. CDR1 and CDR2 from the germline V gene are SGHDT and YYEEEE. The CDR3 covers 18 residues. V lost 2 bases and J lost 7; bases outside the gene matches: 16. CDR3 loop: CASSFPLGSGSVRNEQFF. The CDR3 coding sequence is TGTGCCAGCAGCTTTCCTCTAGGTAGCGGGAGTGTGAGGAATGAGCAGTTCTTC.

The V gene is TRBV18, the J gene TRBJ1-5; no definite D call. The CDR3 totals 14 residues. V was clipped by 4 bases and J by 3 bases, with 10 bases between them. Germline CDR1 and CDR2: KGHSH and LQKENI. The CDR3, as DNA: TGTGCCAGCTCACTCGACATGTACAATCAGCCCCAGCATTTT. Protein sequence: CASSLDMYNQPQHF. Filled out from reference TRBV18 and TRBJ1-5, the complete variable domain reads NAGVMQNPRHLVRRRGQEARLRCSPMKGHSHVYWYRQLPEEGLKFMVYLQKENIIDESGMPKERFSAEFPKEGPSILRIQQVVRGDSAAYFCASSLDMYNQPQHFGDGTRLSIL.

The sample holds a few counts of this clone. This chain links TRBV12-5 with TRBJ1-1; no clear D gene. This CDR3 comprises 13 residues. Germline V gene data show CDR1 as LGHNT and CDR2 as FRNRAP. Trimming removed 6 bases at V and 5 bases at J, with 13 bases between. The CDR3 sequence: CASGVFGNTEAFF. The CDR3 bases are TGTGCTAGTGGGGTGTTCGGGAATACTGAAGCTTTCTTT.

The chain employs TRBV5-4 and TRBJ2-1; TRBD2 matches 13 bases. The germline gives CDR1 SGHNT, CDR2 YYREEE (reference sequence). The CDR3 is 16 amino acids. V shed 4 bases, J shed 7 bases, and the junction held 8 bases outside the gene matches. CDR3 loop: CASSPRTSGSRNEQFF. In DNA, the CDR3 is TGTGCCAGCAGCCCGAGGACTAGCGGGAGTAGGAATGAGCAGTTCTTC.

The chain recombines TRBV28 with TRBJ2-3; D unresolved. CDR1 is MDHEN and CDR2 is SYDVKM in the germline V gene. Trimming stripped 7 bases from V and 1 base from J, with 9 bases between. The CDR3 is made up of 13 amino acids. The CDR3 region has the DNA TGTGCCAGCATGAGGTGGGGCACAGATACGCAGTATTTT. Translating it yields CASMRWGTDTQYF.

CDR3 sequence: CASSLQQGLGGGELFF. The CDR3 DNA is TGTGCCAGCAGCTTACAACAGGGACTAGGAGGCGGGGAGCTGTTTTTT. V gene TRBV7-7 combines with J gene TRBJ2-2; TRBD2 matches 8 bases. Trimming removed 2 bases from V and 7 bases from J; junction bases left unmatched: 9. Germline CDR1 SSHAT, CDR2 FNYEAQ (reference sequence). The CDR3 is made up of 16 amino acids.

The rearrangement uses TRBV19 and TRBJ2-1, with 12 positions matching TRBD2. With V trimmed by 6 bases and J by 10 bases, 7 bases remained unmatched. This CDR3 comprises 14 residues. The germline V gene has CDR1 LNHDA and CDR2 SQIVND (reference sequence). The CDR3 sequence is CASSRLAGAQEQFF. DNA of the CDR3: TGTGCCAGTAGCAGACTAGCGGGAGCTCAAGAGCAGTTCTTC.

On this clone itself: One junction end disagrees with the germline gene, perhaps due to a read error. CDR3 amino acids: CASRAGVGEAQYF. The CDR3 DNA reads TGTGCCAGTAGAGCGGGAGTGGGAGAGGCCCAGTACTTC. V is TRBV19 and J is TRBJ2-5; 8 nucleotides align to TRBD2. Germline CDR1 LNHDA, CDR2 SQIVND (reference sequence). The CDR3 totals 13 residues.

The chain carries TRBV7-3 and TRBJ2-7; 11 bases are a match to TRBD2. The V and J ends lost 4 bases and 1 base, in that order; junction bases with no gene match: 3. This CDR3 has 15 amino acids. The germline V gene has CDR1 SGHTA and CDR2 FQGTGA. The CDR3 coding sequence is TGTGCCAGCAGCTCAGGACTAGCGGGTTCCTACGAGCAGTACTTC. Encoded protein: CASSSGLAGSYEQYF.

The chain carries TRBV6-5 and TRBJ2-5, with TRBD1 matching 10 bases. With 4 bases clipped from V and 5 bases from J, the junction kept 7 bases outside the gene matches. The germline gives CDR1 MNHEY, CDR2 SVGAGI. The CDR3 is made up of 15 amino acids. Here the CDR3 DNA reads TGTGCCAGCAGTTCCGGGGACAGGGGATGGGAGACCCAGTACTTC. Its protein is CASSSGDRGWETQYF.

This rearrangement joins TRBV19 to TRBJ2-3, with TRBD2 matching 10 bases. CDR1 is LNHDA and CDR2 is SQIVND in the germline V gene (reference sequence). The J segment lost 6 bases and the V segment lost 3 bases, leaving 9 bases of the junction unmatched. The CDR3 spans 16 residues. CDR3 DNA sequence: TGTGCCAGTAGTATCTCCCTAGCGGGAGTAGGTGATACGCAGTATTTT. Encoded protein: CASSISLAGVGDTQYF.

The chain carries TRBV2 and TRBJ1-2, with 8 positions matching TRBD1. This CDR3 has 14 amino acids. V lost 4 bases and J lost 3; bases outside the gene matches: 4. CDR1 is SNHLY and CDR2 is FYNNEI in the germline V gene. CDR3 DNA sequence: TGTGCCAGCAGTGTTAACAGGGGGGACTATGGCTACACCTTC. Translated: CASSVNRGDYGYTF.

The rearrangement uses TRBV18 and TRBJ2-1; 7 bases agree with TRBD1. J lost 6 bases, V lost 5 bases, and 7 bases had no gene match. Germline V gives CDR1 KGHSH, CDR2 LQKENI. The CDR3 spans 14 residues. The CDR3 DNA sequence: TGTGCCAGCTCAGCCGGACAGGCAATCAATGAGCAGTTCTTC. Translation gives CASSAGQAINEQFF.

The chain employs TRBV7-9 and TRBJ1-1; weak D call: TRBD1 (5 bases). Between the trimmed V and J ends, which lost 6 bases and 3 bases, there was a span of 17 bases. Germline V gene data show CDR1 as SEHNR and CDR2 as FQNEAQ (reference sequence). This CDR3 is 15 amino acids long. The DNA for the CDR3 is TGTGCCAGCAGACCTAATACAGACAGCTACACTGAAGCTTTCTTT. It is translated as CASRPNTDSYTEAFF.

This chain joins TRBV7-3 and TRBJ2-5; the match to TRBD2 covers 7 bases. The germline gives CDR1 SGHTA, CDR2 FQGTGA. J lost 3 bases, V lost 3 bases, and 7 bases had no gene match. CDR3 length: 15 amino acids. CDR3 in DNA: TGTGCCAGCAGCTTCGGGCTAGCGGATAAAGAGACCCAGTACTTC. It codes for CASSFGLADKETQYF. The full variable domain, with the rest looked up from reference TRBV7-3 and TRBJ2-5, is GAGVSQTPSNKVTEKGKYVELRCDPISGHTALYWYRQSLGQGPEFLIYFQGTGAADDSGLPNDRFFAVRPEGSVSTLKIQRTERGDSAVYLCASSFGLADKETQYFGPGTRLLVL.

V and J are TRBV28 and TRBJ1-1; D gene ambiguous. CDR1 is MDHEN and CDR2 is SYDVKM in the germline V gene. V shed 0 bases and J shed 2 bases, with 4 bases lying between them. This CDR3 is built from 13 residues. CDR3 nucleotide sequence: TGTGCCAGCAGTTTATGGGCCAACACTGAAGCTTTCTTT. Its translation is CASSLWANTEAFF.

The chain has TRBV9 and TRBJ2-2; no clear D gene. The CDR3 length is 16 residues. Trimming left V 0 bases short and J 1 base short, with 10 bases between. The germline gives CDR1 SGDLS, CDR2 YYNGEE. The CDR3 DNA is TGTGCCAGCAGCGTAGAAGCGTTCGGGAACACCGGGGAGCTGTTTTTT. Translating it yields CASSVEAFGNTGELFF. Full variable domain (remainder filled in from reference TRBV9 and TRBJ2-2): DSGVTQTPKHLITATGQRVTLRCSPRSGDLSVYWYQQSLDQGLQFLIQYYNGEERAKGNILERFSAQQFPDLHSELNLSSLELGDSALYFCASSVEAFGNTGELFFGEGSRLTVL.

The rearrangement uses TRBV30 and TRBJ2-1; 8 bases are shared with TRBD2. Germline V CDR1 and CDR2: GTSNPN, SVGIG (reference sequence). CDR3 size: 14 residues. The J segment lost 2 bases and the V segment lost 3 bases, leaving 3 bases of the junction unmatched. The CDR3 DNA reads TGTGCCTGGAGGAGTAGCGGGGCCTACAATGAGCAGTTCTTC. Translation gives CAWRSSGAYNEQFF.

The chain has TRBV7-2 and TRBJ2-7, with D possibly TRBD2 on 6 matching bases. The CDR3 has 16 amino acids. In germline, CDR1 is SGHTA, CDR2 FQGNSA. Trimming took 7 bases from V and 0 from J, leaving 19 bases between them. In nucleotides, the CDR3 is TGTGCCAGCACCCTAACTCCCGGGACTGGCTCCTACGAGCAGTACTTC. It codes for CASTLTPGTGSYEQYF.

The CDR3 coding sequence is TGTGCCAGCAGTGACAGGGGCTCCAGCTCCTACGAGCAGTACTTC. It codes for CASSDRGSSSYEQYF. V is TRBV27 and J is TRBJ2-7; 8 positions agree with TRBD1. The CDR3 runs 15 residues. Per germline, CDR1 MNHEY and CDR2 SMNVEV (reference sequence). V trimming: 5 bases; J trimming: 0 bases; junction bases outside the gene matches: 6.